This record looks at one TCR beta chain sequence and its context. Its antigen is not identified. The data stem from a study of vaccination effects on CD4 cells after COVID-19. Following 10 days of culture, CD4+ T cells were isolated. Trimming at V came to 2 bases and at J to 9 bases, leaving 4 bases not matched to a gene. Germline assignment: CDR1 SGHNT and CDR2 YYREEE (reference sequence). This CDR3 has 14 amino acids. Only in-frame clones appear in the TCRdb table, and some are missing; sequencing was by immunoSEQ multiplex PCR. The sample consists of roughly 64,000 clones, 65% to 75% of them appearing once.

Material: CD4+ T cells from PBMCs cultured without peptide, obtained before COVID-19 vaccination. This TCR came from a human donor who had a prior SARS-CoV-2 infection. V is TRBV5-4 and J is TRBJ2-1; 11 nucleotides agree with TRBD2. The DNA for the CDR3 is TGTGCCAGCAGCTTAAATAGCGGGAGGGGTGAGCAGTTCTTC. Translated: CASSLNSGRGEQFF.